Following are 19 T cell receptor beta chains from one sample sequenced in a study of human T cells and chemical hapten exposure. TCRdb passed the RACE reads through MiXCR, listing each CDR3 protein once. The sample has approximately 73,000 distinct CDR3 sequences, under 13% seen once; the top ten hold about 1.4%. Time point noted: patch test 1, 2 weeks after DPC sensitization. The treatment denotes: therapeutic diphenylcyclopropenone sensitization with weekly scalp DPC. The source material was whole blood, sampled in connection with sensitization to the hapten diphenylcyclopropenone (DPC). These receptor sequences come from a woman in her forties or fifties with alopecia areata. Some clones in this sample may be carry-over from other donors' samples.

This clonotype has just a few counts. The chain carries TRBV3-1 and TRBJ2-3; 8 nucleotides match TRBD2. Losses at the gene ends were 1 base for V and 3 bases for J; bases not matched to a gene: 9. The CDR3 runs to 17 residues. Looked up from germline, CDR1 is LGHDT and CDR2 is YNNKEL (reference sequence). CDR3 loop: CASSQAGAGVPTDTQYF. CDR3 coding DNA: TGTGCCAGCAGCCAAGCCGGAGCGGGAGTACCGACAGATACGCAGTATTTT.

This clonotype was recorded many times. The chain uses TRBV9 and TRBJ2-7; D may be TRBD1 (6 bases). Germline-derived CDR1 and CDR2 are SGDLS and YYNGEE. With 2 bases removed from V and 1 base from J, the gap between germline ends came to 10 bases. This CDR3 contains 14 residues. The CDR3 DNA is TGTGCCAGCAGCGTTACAGGGTTTTCCTACGAGCAGTACTTC. Translation: CASSVTGFSYEQYF.

The rearrangement joins TRBV4-3 to TRBJ2-3, with 9 bases matching TRBD2. V shed 4 bases, J shed 5 bases, and the junction held 10 bases outside the gene matches. Germline V CDR1 and CDR2: LGHNA, YSLEER. CDR3 size: 16 residues. CDR3 in DNA: TGCGCCAGCAGCCGCCAACTAGCGGGCCCTGGAGATACGCAGTATTTT. Its protein is CASSRQLAGPGDTQYF.

This clonotype was recorded a few times. The chain has TRBV6-5 and TRBJ2-2, with TRBD2 identical over 8 bases. V gave up 7 bases and J gave up 4 bases; unmatched junction bases: 8. This CDR3 contains 15 residues. Germline V gene data show CDR1 as MNHEY and CDR2 as SVGAGI. In DNA form, the CDR3 reads TGTGCCAGCACCCCGGTACGGGAGGGCACCGGGGAGCTGTTTTTT. Protein product: CASTPVREGTGELFF.

The CDR3 spells CASSIVSGTGSADTQYF. DNA of the CDR3: TGTGCCAGTAGTATAGTATCCGGGACAGGGAGCGCAGATACGCAGTATTTT. V usage is TRBV19 and J usage is TRBJ2-3; the match to TRBD1 covers 9 bases. The CDR3 consists of 17 residues. Germline values: CDR1 LNHDA, CDR2 SQIVND (reference sequence). The junction had 9 bases not matched to a gene; V was cut back by 1 base and J by 4 bases.

This clonotype has a handful of counts. This sequence joins TRBV7-9 and TRBJ1-6; TRBD1 matches 7 bases. There are 16 residues in the CDR3. CDR1 and CDR2 from the germline V gene are SEHNR and FQNEAQ (reference sequence). Unmatched junction bases numbered 9, after V lost 5 bases and J lost 5 bases. CDR3 amino acids: CASSPSRGIDNSPLHF. CDR3 in DNA: TGTGCCAGCAGCCCCTCCAGGGGGATAGATAATTCACCCCTCCACTTT.

The sample holds many counts of this clonotype. The chain recombines TRBV11-2 with TRBJ2-7; TRBD2 aligns across 7 bases. This CDR3 spans 16 amino acids. The V and J ends lost 5 bases and 2 bases, in that order; junction bases with no gene match: 12. Looked up from germline, CDR1 is SGHAT and CDR2 is FQNNGV. CDR3 sequence (DNA): TGTGCCAGCAGCCCACCTGGGAGCGGGACCACCTACGAGCAGTACTTC. Translated, it gives CASSPPGSGTTYEQYF.

The rearrangement links TRBV7-3 to TRBJ2-3, with 9 bases fitting TRBD2. The CDR3 runs to 15 residues. CDR1 is SGHTA, CDR2 FQGTGA, per germline. With V trimmed by 5 bases and J by 5 bases, 8 bases remained unmatched. CDR3 nucleotide sequence: TGTGCCAGCAGCCCACAGGGACTAGCAGGAGATACGCAGTATTTT. Translation gives CASSPQGLAGDTQYF.

The chain joins TRBV7-6 to TRBJ2-1, with TRBD2 matching 8 bases. Germline values: CDR1 SGHVS, CDR2 FNYEAQ. Germline trimming cut 4 bases from V and 8 bases from J; bases unmatched to any gene: 7. The CDR3 spans 14 residues. CDR3 in amino acids: CASSWGLGVDEQFF. The CDR3 bases are TGTGCCAGCAGCTGGGGACTAGGGGTCGATGAGCAGTTCTTC.

This clonotype was seen only a few times. This rearrangement joins TRBV7-2 to TRBJ2-3, with 9 bases fitting TRBD2. V lost 4 bases, J lost 5 bases, and 4 bases stayed unmatched. The germline CDR1 and CDR2 sequences are SGHTA and FQGNSA. This CDR3 contains 14 residues. The CDR3 sequence is CASSSGLAKDTQYF. The CDR3 DNA reads TGTGCCAGCAGCTCCGGACTAGCGAAAGATACGCAGTATTTT.

This clonotype was counted at least ten times. V usage is TRBV18 and J usage is TRBJ2-3; 13 bases match TRBD2. The CDR3 spans 16 residues. V dropped 4 bases and J dropped 5; count of bases not matched to a gene: 6. Germline V lookup: CDR1 KGHSH, CDR2 LQKENI. This chain's CDR3 is CASSLGLAGEGDTQYF. The CDR3 region has the DNA TGTGCCAGCTCACTTGGACTAGCGGGAGAAGGAGATACGCAGTATTTT.

The chain combines TRBV7-9 with TRBJ2-2; the D gene is possibly TRBD2 (5 bases). CDR1 and CDR2 from the germline V gene are SEHNR and FQNEAQ (reference sequence). The CDR3 is 15 amino acids. V was pared by 2 bases and J by 3 bases, with 10 bases between. CDR3: CASSLRGGYTGELFF. Written as DNA, the CDR3 is TGTGCCAGCAGCTTACGCGGCGGGTACACCGGGGAGCTGTTTTTT.

This chain links TRBV25-1 with TRBJ2-7; TRBD1 matches at 9 bases. J lost 6 bases, V lost 8 bases, and 8 bases had no gene match. The CDR3 loop spans 13 amino acids. Germline loops: CDR1 MGHDK, CDR2 SYGVNS. The CDR3 protein is CASGGTGRVEQYF. The CDR3 nucleotides read TGTGCCAGCGGGGGGACAGGGAGAGTCGAGCAGTACTTC.

The rearrangement joins TRBV29-1 to TRBJ2-5; D perhaps matches TRBD1 (7 bases). The V and J ends lost 6 bases and 4 bases respectively, with 18 bases between them. CDR3 size: 14 residues. Germline V gene lookup returns CDR1 SQVTM and CDR2 ANQGSEA. The CDR3 spells CSVSKQGRGETQYF. The CDR3 region has the DNA TGCAGCGTCAGTAAACAGGGGCGGGGAGAGACCCAGTACTTC.

The rearrangement joins TRBV3-1 to TRBJ2-3; D is ambiguous. V lost 4 bases and J 0 bases, leaving 8 bases between the germline ends. The CDR3 spans 14 residues. CDR1 is LGHDT, CDR2 YNNKEL, per germline (reference sequence). The CDR3 DNA follows: TGTGCCAGCAGCCCCCGGTCTAGCACAGATACGCAGTATTTT. The encoded protein is CASSPRSSTDTQYF.

The table lists this clonotype with a few counts. The V call is TRBV7-6, the J call TRBJ2-5; D perhaps matches TRBD2 (6 bases). Germline assignment: CDR1 SGHVS and CDR2 FNYEAQ. The length of the CDR3 is 14 residues. V was shortened by 5 bases and J by 7 bases, with 17 bases between the two germline ends. CDR3 nucleotides: TGTGCCAGCAGCCTCACCGCGGGGAGCACGACCCAGTACTTC. This encodes CASSLTAGSTTQYF.

The count of this clonotype is one. A single base separates this from a much larger clone, so it may be a read error. The chain joins TRBV12-3 or TRBV12-4 to TRBJ2-7; D gene unclear. The CDR3 length is 12 residues. The CDR3 nucleotides read TGTGCCAGCAGTGGACCACTCTACAAGCAGTACTTC. It specifies CASSGPLYKQYF.

This clonotype was found many times. The chain links TRBV18 to TRBJ2-7; D is tentatively TRBD1 or TRBD2 (6 bases each). This CDR3 comprises 15 residues. Trimming took 0 bases from V and 5 from J, leaving 14 bases between them. Germline V gene sequence: CDR1 KGHSH, CDR2 LQKENI. CDR3 DNA: TGTGCCAGCTCACCACCAGCCGGGGGCGGGAACGAGCAGTACTTC. It encodes CASSPPAGGGNEQYF. Looking up the rest from reference TRBV18 and TRBJ2-7 gives the full variable domain: NAGVMQNPRHLVRRRGQEARLRCSPMKGHSHVYWYRQLPEEGLKFMVYLQKENIIDESGMPKERFSAEFPKEGPSILRIQQVVRGDSAAYFCASSPPAGGGNEQYFGPGTRLTVT.

A few counts support this clonotype. The rearrangement uses TRBV6-2 or TRBV6-3 and TRBJ2-1; 8 bases match TRBD2. The length of the CDR3 is 14 residues. Looked up from germline, CDR1 is MNHEY and CDR2 is SVGEGT. Unmatched junction bases numbered 9, after V lost 5 bases and J lost 9 bases. In DNA, the CDR3 is TGTGCCAGCAGTCCCGGGAGTGCGGGGGGTGAGCAGTTCTTC. It is translated as CASSPGSAGGEQFF.